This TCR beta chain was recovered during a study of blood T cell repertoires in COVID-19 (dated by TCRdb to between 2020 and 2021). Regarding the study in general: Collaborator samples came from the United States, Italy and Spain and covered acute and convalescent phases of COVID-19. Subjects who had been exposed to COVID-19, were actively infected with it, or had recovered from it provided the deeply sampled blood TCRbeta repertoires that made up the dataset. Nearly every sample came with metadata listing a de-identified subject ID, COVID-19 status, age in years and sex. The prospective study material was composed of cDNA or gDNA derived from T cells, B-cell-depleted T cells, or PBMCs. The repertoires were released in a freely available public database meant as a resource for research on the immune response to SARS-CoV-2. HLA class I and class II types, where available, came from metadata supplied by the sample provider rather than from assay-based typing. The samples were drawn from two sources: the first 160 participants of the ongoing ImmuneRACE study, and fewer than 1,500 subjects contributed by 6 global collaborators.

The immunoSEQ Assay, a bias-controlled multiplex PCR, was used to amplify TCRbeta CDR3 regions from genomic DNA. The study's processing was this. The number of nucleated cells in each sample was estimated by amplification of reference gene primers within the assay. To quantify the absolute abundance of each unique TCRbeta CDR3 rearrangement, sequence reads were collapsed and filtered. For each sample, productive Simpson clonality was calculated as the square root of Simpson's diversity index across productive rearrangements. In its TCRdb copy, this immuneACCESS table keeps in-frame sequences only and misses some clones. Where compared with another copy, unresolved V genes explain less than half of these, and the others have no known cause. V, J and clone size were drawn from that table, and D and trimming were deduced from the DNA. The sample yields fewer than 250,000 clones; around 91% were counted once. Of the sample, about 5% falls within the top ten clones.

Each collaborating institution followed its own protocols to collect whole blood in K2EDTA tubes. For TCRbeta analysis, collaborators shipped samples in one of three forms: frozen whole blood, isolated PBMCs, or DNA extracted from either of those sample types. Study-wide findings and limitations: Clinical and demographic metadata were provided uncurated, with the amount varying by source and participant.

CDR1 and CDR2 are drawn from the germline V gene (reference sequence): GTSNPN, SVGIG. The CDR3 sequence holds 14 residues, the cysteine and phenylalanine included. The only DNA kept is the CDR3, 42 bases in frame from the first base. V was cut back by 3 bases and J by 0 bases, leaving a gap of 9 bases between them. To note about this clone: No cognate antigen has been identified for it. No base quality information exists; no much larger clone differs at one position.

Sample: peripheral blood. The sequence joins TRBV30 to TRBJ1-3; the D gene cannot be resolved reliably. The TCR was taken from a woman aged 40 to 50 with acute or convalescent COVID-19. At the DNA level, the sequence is TGTGCCTGGAGAACCCTACTCTCTGGAAACACCATATATTTT. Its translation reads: CAWRTLLSGNTIYF.